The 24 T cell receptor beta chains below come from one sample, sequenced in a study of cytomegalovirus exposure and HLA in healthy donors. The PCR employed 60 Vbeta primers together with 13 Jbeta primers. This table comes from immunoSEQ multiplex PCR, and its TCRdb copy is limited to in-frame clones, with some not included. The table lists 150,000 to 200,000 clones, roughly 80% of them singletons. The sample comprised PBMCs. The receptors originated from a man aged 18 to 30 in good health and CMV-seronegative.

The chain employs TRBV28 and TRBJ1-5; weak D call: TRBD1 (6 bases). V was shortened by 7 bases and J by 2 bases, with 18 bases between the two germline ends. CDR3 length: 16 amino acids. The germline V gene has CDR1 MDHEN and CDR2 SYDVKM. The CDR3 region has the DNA TGTGCCAGCAATCCCAGACAGGTTTTCGGCAATCAGCCCCAGCATTTT. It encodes CASNPRQVFGNQPQHF.

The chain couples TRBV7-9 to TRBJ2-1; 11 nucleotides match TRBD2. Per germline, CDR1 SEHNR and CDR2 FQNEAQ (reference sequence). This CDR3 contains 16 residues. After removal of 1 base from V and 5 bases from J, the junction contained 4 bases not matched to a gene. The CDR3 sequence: CASSLGLAGGHNEQFF. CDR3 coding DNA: TGTGCCAGCAGCTTAGGGCTAGCGGGAGGTCACAATGAGCAGTTCTTC. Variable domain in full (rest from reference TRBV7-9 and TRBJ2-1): DTGVSQNPRHKITKRGQNVTFRCDPISEHNRLYWYRQTLGQGPEFLTYFQNEAQLEKSRLLSDRFSAERPKGSFSTLEIQRTEQGDSAMYLCASSLGLAGGHNEQFFGPGTRLTVL.

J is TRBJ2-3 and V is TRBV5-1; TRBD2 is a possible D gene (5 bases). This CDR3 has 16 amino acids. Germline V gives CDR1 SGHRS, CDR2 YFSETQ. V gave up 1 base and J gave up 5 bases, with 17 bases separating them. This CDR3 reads CASSLWYEGEGDTQYF. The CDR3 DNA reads TGCGCCAGCAGCTTGTGGTACGAGGGTGAGGGAGATACGCAGTATTTT.

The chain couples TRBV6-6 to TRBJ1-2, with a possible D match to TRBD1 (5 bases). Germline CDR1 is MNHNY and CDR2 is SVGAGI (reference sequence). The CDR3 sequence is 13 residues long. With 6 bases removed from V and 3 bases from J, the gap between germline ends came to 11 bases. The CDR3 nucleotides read TGTGCCAGCAGGCCAGACAGACACTATGGCTACACCTTC. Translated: CASRPDRHYGYTF.

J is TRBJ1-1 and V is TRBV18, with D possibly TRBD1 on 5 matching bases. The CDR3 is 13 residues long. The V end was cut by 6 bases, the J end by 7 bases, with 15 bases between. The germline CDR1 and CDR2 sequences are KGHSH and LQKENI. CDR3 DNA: TGTGCCAGCTCTACCGGGACGGGACTTGAAGCTTTCTTT. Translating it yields CASSTGTGLEAFF.

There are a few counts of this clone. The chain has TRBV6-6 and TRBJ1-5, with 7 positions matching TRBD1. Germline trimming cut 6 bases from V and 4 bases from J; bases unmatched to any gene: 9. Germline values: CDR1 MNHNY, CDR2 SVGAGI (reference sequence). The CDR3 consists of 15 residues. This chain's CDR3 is CASRGGQKYNQPQHF. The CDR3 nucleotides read TGTGCCAGCAGGGGGGGACAGAAGTATAATCAGCCCCAGCATTTT.

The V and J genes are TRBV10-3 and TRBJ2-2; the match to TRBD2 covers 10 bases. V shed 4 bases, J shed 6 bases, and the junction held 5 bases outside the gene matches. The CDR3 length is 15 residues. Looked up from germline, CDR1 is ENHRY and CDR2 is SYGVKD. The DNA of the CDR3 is TGTGCCATCAGTGGGCTAGCGGGAGTCCCCGGGGAGCTGTTTTTT. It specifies CAISGLAGVPGELFF.

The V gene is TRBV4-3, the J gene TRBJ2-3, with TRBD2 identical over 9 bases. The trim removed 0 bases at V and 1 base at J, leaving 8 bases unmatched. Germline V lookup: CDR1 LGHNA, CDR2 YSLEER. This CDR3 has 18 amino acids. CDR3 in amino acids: CASSQDMGSGSRTDTQYF. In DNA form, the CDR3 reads TGCGCCAGCAGCCAAGATATGGGTAGCGGGAGCCGCACAGATACGCAGTATTTT.

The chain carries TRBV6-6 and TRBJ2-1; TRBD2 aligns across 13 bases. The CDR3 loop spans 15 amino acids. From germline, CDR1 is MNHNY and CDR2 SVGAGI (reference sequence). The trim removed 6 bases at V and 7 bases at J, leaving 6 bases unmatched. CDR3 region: CASRTLAGGLNEQFF. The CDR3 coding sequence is TGTGCCAGCAGGACACTAGCGGGAGGGCTAAATGAGCAGTTCTTC.

CDR3 DNA sequence: TGCGCCAGCAGCTTGGAAGGAGGTAGCCTAAGCTCCTACAATGAGCAGTTCTTC. The encoded protein is CASSLEGGSLSSYNEQFF. This sequence joins TRBV5-1 and TRBJ2-1; possible D gene TRBD2, 5 bases. The V gene lost 0 bases and the J gene lost 0 bases, with 16 bases spanning the gap. Germline V CDR1 and CDR2: SGHRS, YFSETQ. The CDR3 is made up of 18 amino acids. Combining the CDR3 with reference TRBV5-1 and TRBJ2-1 gives the whole variable domain KAGVTQTPRYLIKTRGQQVTLSCSPISGHRSVSWYQQTPGQGLQFLFEYFSETQRNKGNFPGRFSGRQFSNSRSEMNVSTLELGDSALYLCASSLEGGSLSSYNEQFFGPGTRLTVL.

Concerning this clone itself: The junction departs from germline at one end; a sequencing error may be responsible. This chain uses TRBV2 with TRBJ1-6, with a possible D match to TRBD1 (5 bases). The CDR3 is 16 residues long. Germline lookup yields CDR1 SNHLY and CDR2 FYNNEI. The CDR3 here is CASREERGAGNSPLHF. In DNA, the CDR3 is TGTGCCAGCAGAGAAGAACGTGGGGCTGGGAATTCACCCCTCCACTTT.

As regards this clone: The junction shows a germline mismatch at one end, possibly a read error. CDR3 residues: CGSQGASIGVNTEAFF. In DNA, the CDR3 is TGCGGGAGCCAGGGGGCATCCATCGGAGTGAACACTGAAGCTTTCTTT. V usage is TRBV7-3 and J usage is TRBJ1-1, with TRBD1 matching over 8 bases. Germline V gene sequence: CDR1 SGHTA, CDR2 FQGTGA. The CDR3 runs 16 residues.

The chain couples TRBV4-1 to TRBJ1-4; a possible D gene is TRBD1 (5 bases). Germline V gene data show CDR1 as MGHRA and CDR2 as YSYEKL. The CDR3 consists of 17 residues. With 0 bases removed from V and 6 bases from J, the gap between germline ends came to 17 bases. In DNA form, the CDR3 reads TGCGCCAGCAGCCAAGACCGCGTCCCTGGGGGGTATGAAAAACTGTTTTTT. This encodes CASSQDRVPGGYEKLFF.

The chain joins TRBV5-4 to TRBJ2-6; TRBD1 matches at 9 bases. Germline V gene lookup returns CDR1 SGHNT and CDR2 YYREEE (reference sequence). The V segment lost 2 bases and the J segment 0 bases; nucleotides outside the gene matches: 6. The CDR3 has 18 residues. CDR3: CASSFGTGTFSGANVLTF. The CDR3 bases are TGTGCCAGCAGCTTCGGGACAGGGACCTTCTCTGGGGCCAACGTCCTGACTTTC.

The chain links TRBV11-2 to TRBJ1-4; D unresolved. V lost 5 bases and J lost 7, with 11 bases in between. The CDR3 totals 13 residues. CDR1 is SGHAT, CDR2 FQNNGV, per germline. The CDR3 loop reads CASSQRVGEKLFF. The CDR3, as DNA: TGTGCCAGCAGCCAACGGGTTGGTGAAAAACTGTTTTTT.

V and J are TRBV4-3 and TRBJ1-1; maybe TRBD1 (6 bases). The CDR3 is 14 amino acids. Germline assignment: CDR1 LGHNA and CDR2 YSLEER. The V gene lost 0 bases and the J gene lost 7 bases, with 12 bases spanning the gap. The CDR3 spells CASSQDPGGGEAFF. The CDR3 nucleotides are TGCGCCAGCAGCCAAGACCCGGGGGGCGGTGAAGCTTTCTTT.

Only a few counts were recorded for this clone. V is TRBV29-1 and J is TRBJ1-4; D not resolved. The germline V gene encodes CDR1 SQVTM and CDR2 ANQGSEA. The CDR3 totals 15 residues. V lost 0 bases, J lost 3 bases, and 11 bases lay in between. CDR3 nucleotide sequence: TGCAGCGTTGAAGAGGAGGGTCTGGCTAATGAAAAACTGTTTTTT. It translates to CSVEEEGLANEKLFF.

The CDR3 here is CASSTRAGDQPQHF. In nucleotides, the CDR3 is TGTGCCAGCAGCACACGCGCGGGGGATCAGCCCCAGCATTTT. V gene TRBV6-5 combines with J gene TRBJ1-5, with D perhaps matching TRBD1 (5 bases). The CDR3 covers 14 residues. Trimming stripped 6 bases from V and 5 bases from J, with 14 bases between. CDR1 and CDR2 from the germline V gene are MNHEY and SVGAGI.

CDR3 coding DNA: TGCGCCAGCAGCCACCCGGGGGGACTAGCGGTTGATACGCAGTATTTT. It is translated as CASSHPGGLAVDTQYF. The chain joins TRBV4-1 to TRBJ2-3, with 11 bases lining up with TRBD2. The CDR3 consists of 16 residues. Trimming took 3 bases from V and 6 from J; bases not matched to a gene: 8. Germline CDR1 and CDR2: MGHRA and YSYEKL.

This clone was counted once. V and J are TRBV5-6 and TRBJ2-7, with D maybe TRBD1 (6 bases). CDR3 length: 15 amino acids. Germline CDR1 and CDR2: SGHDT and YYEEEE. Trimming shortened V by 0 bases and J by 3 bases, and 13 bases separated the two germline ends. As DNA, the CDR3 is TGTGCCAGCAGCTTGGGGACAGTCTACCACTACGAGCAGTACTTC. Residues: CASSLGTVYHYEQYF.

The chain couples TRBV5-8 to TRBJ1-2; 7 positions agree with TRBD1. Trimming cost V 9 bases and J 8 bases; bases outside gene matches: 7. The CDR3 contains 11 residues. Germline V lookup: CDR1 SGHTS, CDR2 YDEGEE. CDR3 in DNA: TGTGCCAACTTGACAGGGTACGGCTACACCTTC. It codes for CANLTGYGYTF. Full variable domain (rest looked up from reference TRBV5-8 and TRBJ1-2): EAGVTQSPTHLIKTRGQQATLRCSPISGHTSVYWYQQALGLGLQFLLWYDEGEERNRGNFPPRFSGRQFPNYSSELNVNALELEDSALYLCANLTGYGYTFGSGTRLTVV.

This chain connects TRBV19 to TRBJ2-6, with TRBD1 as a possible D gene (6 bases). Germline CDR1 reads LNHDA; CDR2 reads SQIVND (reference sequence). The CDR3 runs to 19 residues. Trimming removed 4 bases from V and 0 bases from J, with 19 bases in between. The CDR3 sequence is CASSKGNRAAFSGANVLTF. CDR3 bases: TGTGCCAGTAGTAAGGGAAACAGGGCTGCCTTCTCTGGGGCCAACGTCCTGACTTTC.

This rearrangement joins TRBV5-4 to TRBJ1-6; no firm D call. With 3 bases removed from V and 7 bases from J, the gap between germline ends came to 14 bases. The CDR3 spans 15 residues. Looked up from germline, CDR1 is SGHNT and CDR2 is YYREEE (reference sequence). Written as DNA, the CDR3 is TGTGCCAGCAGCTCGAGTACCGTATTAAATTCACCCCTCCACTTT. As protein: CASSSSTVLNSPLHF.

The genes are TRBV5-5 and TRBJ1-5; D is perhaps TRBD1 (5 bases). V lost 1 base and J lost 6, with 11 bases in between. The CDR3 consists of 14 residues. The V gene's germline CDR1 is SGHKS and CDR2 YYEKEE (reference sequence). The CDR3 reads CASSLKGLGQPQHF. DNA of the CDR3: TGTGCCAGCAGCTTGAAGGGGCTGGGTCAGCCCCAGCATTTT.